This entry describes one T cell receptor beta chain. This sample stems from a study of blood T cell repertoires in COVID-19. Study as a whole: PBMCs, B-cell-depleted T cells, or T cells were the source of the cDNA or gDNA that made up the material.

In the original processing: The authors estimated nucleated cell counts from reference gene primer amplification. Produced via immunoSEQ multiplex PCR; TCRdb's table is partial and in-frame only. V, J and clone size reflect that table, while D and trimming were determined from the DNA. The sample records roughly 380,000 clones, around 87% being singletons. CDR3 length: 13 residues. V shed 2 bases and J shed 4 bases, with 9 bases lying between them. Germline CDR1 and CDR2: ENHRY and SYGVKD. This clonotype was obtained from a man aged 30-40 years who had recovered from COVID-19. The V gene is TRBV10-3, the J gene TRBJ2-7, with D hard to call. Sequenced: PBMCs or T cells enriched from blood (not recorded which). The DNA of the CDR3 is TGTGCCATCAGTGAGACCGAAGCTTACGAGCAGTACTTC. It encodes CAISETEAYEQYF.